These 9 T cell receptor beta chains share one sample of origin, sequenced in a study of vaccination and CD4 T cells after COVID-19. Once obtained from cultured CD4+ T cells, the DNA was sequenced using the Oncomine TCR Beta short-read assay. TCRdb re-analysed the PCR reads in MiXCR, keeping a single row per CDR3 protein. The top ten hold about 22% of the sample, which has roughly 25,000 distinct CDR3 sequences, roughly 62% seen once. The antigens of these receptors remain unknown. As for treatment: 10-day PBMC culture with coronavirus spike peptide pools or control peptides (ViraFEST assay). The sample consisted of CD4+ T cells from blood, cultured in vitro, taken after SARS-CoV-2 vaccination. The receptors shown here come from a human donor who received a COVID-19 vaccine.

Turning to this clonotype: The CDR3 carries no conserved terminal phenylalanine or tryptophan, so it likely arises from a read error. The chain has TRBV6-1 and TRBJ1-6; 9 bases match TRBD1. V shed 6 bases and J 9 bases; nucleotides not matched to a gene: 9. Germline V CDR1 and CDR2: MNHNS, SASEGT. This CDR3 comprises 15 residues. The CDR3 is CASSLNRGLVSPLHL. CDR3 nucleotide sequence: TGTGCCAGCAGCCTAAACAGGGGGCTAGTTTCACCCCTCCACCTT.

V gene TRBV24-1 combines with J gene TRBJ1-2; 9 bases fit TRBD1. CDR1 and CDR2 from the germline V gene are KGHDR and SFDVKD. The CDR3 contains 15 residues. Trimming took 9 bases from V and 7 from J; bases not matched to a gene: 14. The CDR3 is CATAGTGFFGGGYTF. The DNA of the CDR3 is TGTGCCACCGCCGGGACAGGGTTTTTCGGTGGTGGCTACACCTTC.

There are a few counts of this clonotype. The chain uses TRBV27 and TRBJ2-7, with a tentative D call TRBD1 (6 bases). The CDR3 totals 16 residues. V was shortened by 5 bases and J by 2 bases, with 19 bases between the two germline ends. Germline V gene data show CDR1 as MNHEY and CDR2 as SMNVEV (reference sequence). CDR3 sequence (DNA): TGTGCCAGCAGTCAAAAAAGACAGGCGGCGACCTACGAGCAGTACTTC. It translates to CASSQKRQAATYEQYF.

The chain has TRBV15 and TRBJ1-2, with no clear D. This CDR3 is built from 14 residues. The germline gives CDR1 LNHNV, CDR2 YYDKDF (reference sequence). Between the trimmed V and J ends, which lost 1 base and 5 bases, there was a span of 11 bases. Here the CDR3 DNA reads TGTGCCACCAGCAGAGGAGAATGGCGGTATGGCTACACCTTC. Its translation is CATSRGEWRYGYTF. The variable domain in full, completed from reference TRBV15 and TRBJ1-2, reads DAMVIQNPRYQVTQFGKPVTLSCSQTLNHNVMYWYQQKSSQAPKLLFHYYDKDFNNEADTPDNFQSRRPNTSFCFLDIRSPGLGDTAMYLCATSRGEWRYGYTFGSGTRLTVV.

This clonotype appeared a few times. The chain uses TRBV25-1 and TRBJ1-4, with a weak D call TRBD1 (6 bases). V lost 4 bases and J lost 3, with 12 bases in between. In germline, CDR1 is MGHDK, CDR2 SYGVNS. This CDR3 is 15 amino acids long. The CDR3 DNA sequence: TGTGCCAGCAGTGTTCAAGGGGGGGCTAATGAAAAACTGTTTTTT. Residues: CASSVQGGANEKLFF.

A single count supports this clonotype. The chain couples TRBV7-8 to TRBJ2-3; tentatively, D is TRBD2 (7 bases). CDR3 length equals 16 residues. From germline, CDR1 is SGHVS and CDR2 FQNEAQ. V lost 4 bases to trimming and J lost 3 bases, with 17 bases between them. CDR3 in DNA: TGTGCCAGCAGCTCAGGGGCGGGGGTTGCGACAGATACGCAGTATTTT. Protein sequence: CASSSGAGVATDTQYF.

This clonotype was found a few times. The rearrangement uses TRBV20-1 and TRBJ2-5; no definite D call. Germline-derived CDR1 and CDR2 are DFQATT and SNEGSKA (reference sequence). The length of the CDR3 is 13 residues. Trimming took 5 bases from V and 2 from J, leaving 12 bases between them. The CDR3 DNA follows: TGCAGTGCTGAGAGGCGTGAACAAGAGACCCAGTACTTC. Translated: CSAERREQETQYF.

The chain carries TRBV29-1 and TRBJ1-6; 8 positions match TRBD1. The germline gives CDR1 SQVTM, CDR2 ANQGSEA. This CDR3 is built from 14 residues. With V trimmed by 6 bases and J by 6 bases, 7 bases remained unmatched. The CDR3 sequence is CSVSTGEVNSPLHF. The CDR3 nucleotides read TGCAGCGTGTCGACAGGGGAAGTTAATTCACCCCTCCACTTT. Together with reference TRBV29-1 and TRBJ1-6, the CDR3 gives the full variable domain: SAVISQKPSRDICQRGTSLTIQCQVDSQVTMMFWYRQQPGQSLTLIATANQGSEATYESGFVIDKFPISRPNLTFSTLTVSNMSPEDSSIYLCSVSTGEVNSPLHFGNGTRLTVT.

The chain links TRBV12-3 or TRBV12-4 to TRBJ1-2; weak D call: TRBD1 (5 bases). V was clipped by 7 bases and J by 5 bases, with 17 bases between them. The CDR3 contains 14 residues. The CDR3 is CASTPLAGGYGYTF. In DNA form, the CDR3 reads TGTGCCAGCACTCCCCTCGCGGGGGGGTATGGCTACACCTTC.